This record concerns one T cell receptor (beta chain) sequence. The antigen remains unidentified. V was cut by 3 bases and J by 0 bases, with 6 bases left in between. Germline V lookup: CDR1 SNHLY, CDR2 FYNNEI. This CDR3 region has 14 residues. This entry belongs to a study of cytomegalovirus exposure and HLA in healthy donors. Findings and caveats of the study: Investigators reported 150 to 200 TCR beta chains as tied to cytomegalovirus.

PCR used 60 Vbeta primers and 13 Jbeta primers. Assay used: immunoSEQ multiplex PCR; TCRdb lists only in-frame clones, some missing. The table includes about 300,000 clones, about nine tenths detected once. As for the donors, each was a healthy bone marrow donor. The sample taken for sequencing was PBMCs. The sequence was collected from a man aged 40-49 years in good health and CMV-seropositive. The V and J genes are TRBV2 and TRBJ1-5; D not resolved. The CDR3 spells CASSDRNSNQPQHF. CDR3 bases: TGTGCCAGCAGTGACCGTAATAGCAATCAGCCCCAGCATTTT.